This T cell receptor beta chain was sequenced in a study of OX40 agonist ivuxolimab in advanced cancers. Notes on the study in general: Some of the nonresponding patients also showed low levels of normalized T-cell clonal expansion.

Sequencing used immunoSEQ multiplex PCR; TCRdb keeps in-frame clones, though not all of them. Of 20,000 to 30,000 clones detected, 60% to 85% appear once; the ten largest clones hold about 2%. About this clone: Its target is not known.

The trim removed 6 bases at V and 2 bases at J, leaving 1 base unmatched. The CDR3 loop spans 14 amino acids. Germline loops: CDR1 KGHSH, CDR2 LQKENI. The receptor was derived from an adult with an advanced solid tumor such as melanoma, head and neck, liver or kidney cancer. Sample: CD4+ or CD8+ T cells sorted from blood, taken in a trial of the OX40 agonist ivuxolimab. The chain couples TRBV18 to TRBJ2-6, with 7 bases identical to TRBD1. The CDR3 bases are TGTGCCAGCTCCGGACAGGCTGGGGCCAACGTCCTGACTTTC. Its protein is CASSGQAGANVLTF. Supplemented by reference TRBV18 and TRBJ2-6, the full variable domain reads NAGVMQNPRHLVRRRGQEARLRCSPMKGHSHVYWYRQLPEEGLKFMVYLQKENIIDESGMPKERFSAEFPKEGPSILRIQQVVRGDSAAYFCASSGQAGANVLTFGAGSRLTVL.